This T cell receptor (beta chain) is drawn from a study of blood T cell repertoires in COVID-19. Study background: PBMCs, B-cell-depleted T cells, or T cells provided the cDNA or gDNA that made up the material.

The CDR3 covers 14 residues. Germline CDR1 MNHNY, CDR2 SVGAGI (reference sequence). The ends were cut back, 1 base at V and 7 bases at J, with 13 bases in the middle. Clones were sequenced by immunoSEQ multiplex PCR, and TCRdb holds only the in-frame ones, with some missing. This sample has roughly 210,000 clones; less than 90% occur once, and the top ten carry roughly a tenth. The clonotype comes from a woman of 80 years or more with COVID-19, enrolled during active disease. The chain uses TRBV6-6 and TRBJ1-1; D perhaps matches TRBD1 (6 bases). Input material: peripheral blood. CDR3 coding DNA: TGTGCCAGCAGTTACTGGGCAGGGGAGGGTGAAGCTTTCTTT. It is translated as CASSYWAGEGEAFF.